Below are 18 T cell receptor beta chains sequenced from a single sample in a study of T cells in Graves' hyperthyroidism and ophthalmopathy. Amplification of TCR beta CDR3 regions used RNA as the template. TCR CDR3 regions were first amplified by RT-PCR with HTBI primers. One entry per CDR3 protein results from TCRdb running MiXCR on the multiplex PCR reads. The table records a few hundred thousand distinct CDR3 sequences, about a sixth of them present only once. The specimen was blood. These receptors were taken from a woman under 40 with Graves' hyperthyroidism.

This clonotype was found many times. The chain is built from TRBV13 and TRBJ2-1; TRBD1 might be the D (7 bases). CDR1 and CDR2 (germline): PRHDT, FYEKMQ (reference sequence). Trimming cost V 8 bases and J 8 bases, with 19 bases left between them. This CDR3 comprises 14 residues. The chain's CDR3 is CASREQGRMDEQFF. As DNA, the CDR3 is TGTGCCAGCCGAGAACAGGGGAGGATGGATGAGCAGTTCTTC.

This clonotype was seen ten or more times. This chain connects TRBV12-3 or TRBV12-4 to TRBJ2-6; a weak D match, TRBD1 (5 bases). V was clipped by 4 bases and J by 2 bases, with 15 bases between them. The CDR3 extends over 17 amino acids. The CDR3 coding sequence is TGTGCCAGCAGTTCGGGCAGGGCCAGGGCTGGGGCCAACGTCCTGACTTTC. This gives the protein CASSSGRARAGANVLTF.

This rearrangement joins TRBV3-1 to TRBJ2-4, with 8 bases fitting TRBD1. Germline trimming cut 1 base from V and 9 bases from J; bases unmatched to any gene: 20. The V gene's germline CDR1 is LGHDT and CDR2 YNNKEL (reference sequence). The CDR3 runs 19 residues. DNA of the CDR3: TGTGCCAGCAGCCAAGTCGACCCGACAGGGGAAGGTACTTATGGCATTCAGTACTTC. This codes for CASSQVDPTGEGTYGIQYF. Full variable domain (rest looked up from reference TRBV3-1 and TRBJ2-4): DTAVSQTPKYLVTQMGNDKSIKCEQNLGHDTMYWYKQDSKKFLKIMFSYNNKELIINETVPNRFSPKSPDKAHLNLHINSLELGDSAVYFCASSQVDPTGEGTYGIQYFGAGTRLSVL.

The chain combines TRBV9 with TRBJ2-2; 7 positions agree with TRBD2. Trimming cost V 0 bases and J 6 bases; bases outside gene matches: 8. The CDR3 covers 16 residues. Germline-derived CDR1 and CDR2 are SGDLS and YYNGEE. This chain's CDR3 is CASSVVAGVNAGELFF. CDR3 DNA: TGTGCCAGCAGCGTAGTTGCGGGAGTTAACGCCGGGGAGCTGTTTTTT.

This clonotype was seen repeatedly, ten times or more. This chain uses TRBV27 with TRBJ1-2; no definite D call. V was trimmed by 3 bases and J by 6 bases, leaving 17 bases between them. The CDR3 loop spans 15 amino acids. Germline lookup yields CDR1 MNHEY and CDR2 SMNVEV (reference sequence). The CDR3 is CASSFRGEGRHGYTF. For the CDR3, the DNA is TGTGCCAGCAGTTTTCGCGGTGAGGGTCGCCATGGCTACACCTTC.

The chain uses TRBV29-1 and TRBJ2-1; 8 nucleotides agree with TRBD2. The junction had 10 bases not matched to a gene; V was cut back by 6 bases and J by 9 bases. The CDR3 has 13 amino acids. The germline gives CDR1 SQVTM, CDR2 ANQGSEA. Written as DNA, the CDR3 is TGCAGCGTAGCCGGGACTAGGGGCGGTGAGCAGTTCTTC. This encodes CSVAGTRGGEQFF.

There are many counts of this clonotype. The J gene is TRBJ2-1, the V gene TRBV11-3, with D maybe TRBD2 (6 bases). Trimming removed 0 bases from V and 8 bases from J, with 17 bases in between. Germline V gene sequence: CDR1 SGHNT, CDR2 YENEEA. This CDR3 contains 16 residues. As DNA, the CDR3 is TGTGCCAGCAGCTTAGACGGACTAAAGGGTCGTGATGAGCAGTTCTTC. Encoded protein: CASSLDGLKGRDEQFF.

This clonotype was picked up a small number of times. V gene TRBV20-1 combines with J gene TRBJ2-1, with 9 bases matching TRBD2. The CDR3 totals 13 residues. Germline V gene sequence: CDR1 DFQATT, CDR2 SNEGSKA (reference sequence). Trimming removed 3 bases from V and 4 bases from J; junction bases left unmatched: 1. In nucleotides, the CDR3 is TGCAGTGCTAGCGCGGGAGGGTACAATGAGCAGTTCTTC. Its protein is CSASAGGYNEQFF.

This clonotype was recorded a few times. The chain combines TRBV5-6 with TRBJ2-3, with 9 nucleotides matching TRBD1. This CDR3 is 16 amino acids long. Germline-derived CDR1 and CDR2 are SGHDT and YYEEEE. The V segment lost 4 bases and the J segment 0 bases; nucleotides outside the gene matches: 6. CDR3 DNA: TGTGCCAGCAGCGGGAGACAGGGGGATAGCACAGATACGCAGTATTTT. Translating gives CASSGRQGDSTDTQYF.

In its sample, this clonotype was seen a few times. The chain recombines TRBV29-1 with TRBJ2-3; a weak D match, TRBD2 (5 bases). The CDR3 extends over 15 amino acids. V was trimmed by 5 bases and J by 0 bases, leaving 15 bases between them. Germline V lookup: CDR1 SQVTM, CDR2 ANQGSEA. The DNA for the CDR3 is TGCAGCGTTTTAGCCCAGCGGTTTAGCACAGATACGCAGTATTTT. Its translation is CSVLAQRFSTDTQYF.

This clonotype turned up a few times. The V and J genes are TRBV9 and TRBJ2-3; D perhaps matches TRBD2 (5 bases). V lost 0 bases and J 2 bases, leaving 7 bases between the germline ends. The germline CDR1 and CDR2 sequences are SGDLS and YYNGEE. CDR3 size: 14 residues. CDR3 DNA: TGTGCCAGCAGCGTAGAGACTAACACAGATACGCAGTATTTT. It yields the protein CASSVETNTDTQYF. The entire variable domain, with the rest obtained from reference TRBV9 and TRBJ2-3, is as follows: DSGVTQTPKHLITATGQRVTLRCSPRSGDLSVYWYQQSLDQGLQFLIQYYNGEERAKGNILERFSAQQFPDLHSELNLSSLELGDSALYFCASSVETNTDTQYFGPGTRLTVL.

The V and J genes are TRBV4-2 and TRBJ2-5; TRBD2 agrees at 13 bases. Germline V gene sequence: CDR1 LGHNA, CDR2 YNFKEQ. The CDR3 sequence is 16 residues long. The ends lost 0 bases at V and 5 bases at J; junction bases unmatched: 3. As DNA, the CDR3 is TGTGCCAGCAGCCAAGACGGGACTAGCGGGATTGAGACCCAGTACTTC. Protein product: CASSQDGTSGIETQYF.

The J gene is TRBJ2-7, the V gene TRBV6-1; 7 nucleotides align to TRBD2. V lost 6 bases and J lost 2; bases outside the gene matches: 13. CDR3 size: 16 residues. CDR1 and CDR2 from the germline V gene are MNHNS and SASEGT. DNA of the CDR3: TGTGCCAGCAGACCCCCACACGGGCTAGCGGCCTACGAGCAGTACTTC. Protein: CASRPPHGLAAYEQYF.

In this sample, this clonotype turned up a few times. The V gene is TRBV5-5, the J gene TRBJ1-5, with 12 bases matching TRBD1. The germline gives CDR1 SGHKS, CDR2 YYEKEE (reference sequence). Trimming cost V 0 bases and J 10 bases; bases outside gene matches: 8. The CDR3 has 16 residues. Here the CDR3 DNA reads TGTGCCAGCAGCTTGGGGGGGACGGGACAGGGGGCCCCCCAGCATTTT. It codes for CASSLGGTGQGAPQHF.

This clonotype occurred many times. This chain links TRBV30 with TRBJ1-4; TRBD1 matches 7 bases. The CDR3 is 16 residues long. V was clipped by 0 bases and J by 5 bases; unmatched bases: 9. The germline gives CDR1 GTSNPN, CDR2 SVGIG (reference sequence). CDR3 DNA sequence: TGTGCCTGGAGTGTTAATGTGGGGACAGAAAATGAAAAACTGTTTTTT. Translating gives CAWSVNVGTENEKLFF. Complete variable domain (other parts from reference TRBV30 and TRBJ1-4): SQTIHQWPATLVQPVGSPLSLECTVEGTSNPNLYWYRQAAGRGLQLLFYSVGIGQISSEVPQNLSASRPQDRQFILSSKKLLLSDSGFYLCAWSVNVGTENEKLFFGSGTQLSVL.

This clonotype was counted at least ten times. The chain couples TRBV3-1 to TRBJ2-2; D is undetermined. CDR1 is LGHDT and CDR2 is YNNKEL in the germline V gene (reference sequence). The CDR3 length is 17 residues. V was clipped by 1 base and J by 0 bases, with 12 bases between them. The CDR3 is CASSQGGRIANTGELFF. The DNA for the CDR3 is TGTGCCAGCAGCCAAGGGGGTCGGATCGCGAACACCGGGGAGCTGTTTTTT.

This clonotype was seen repeatedly, ten times or more. The V call is TRBV20-1, the J call TRBJ2-7, with D tentatively TRBD1 (6 bases). Deletions cut 3 bases from V and 0 bases from J, with 9 bases between. CDR3 length equals 13 residues. From germline, CDR1 is DFQATT and CDR2 SNEGSKA (reference sequence). The CDR3, as DNA: TGCAGTGCTAGGTCAGGGGACTCCTACGAGCAGTACTTC. The encoded protein is CSARSGDSYEQYF.

Many counts were recorded for this clonotype. The chain is built from TRBV3-1 and TRBJ1-2, with D uncertain. Trimming cost V 1 base and J 6 bases, with 9 bases left between them. The CDR3 sequence is 13 residues long. The V gene's germline CDR1 is LGHDT and CDR2 YNNKEL (reference sequence). The CDR3 is CASSQVSTDGYTF. In DNA, the CDR3 is TGTGCCAGCAGCCAAGTCTCTACGGATGGCTACACCTTC. The full variable domain, with the rest looked up from reference TRBV3-1 and TRBJ1-2, is DTAVSQTPKYLVTQMGNDKSIKCEQNLGHDTMYWYKQDSKKFLKIMFSYNNKELIINETVPNRFSPKSPDKAHLNLHINSLELGDSAVYFCASSQVSTDGYTFGSGTRLTVV.